The 18 T cell receptor beta chains below all came from one sample that was sequenced in a study of read filtering for tumor transcriptome and immune sequencing. From about 400 ng of RNA, a library with molecular barcoded alpha/delta and beta/gamma adaptors was made. TCRdb fed the reads into MiXCR, producing one record per CDR3 protein. This table holds 60,000 to 75,000 distinct CDR3 sequences, about 19% found once. The sample consisted of a population of CD138-negative cells sorted from bone marrow. These receptors all stem from a donor at least 40 years old with multiple myeloma.

As for this clonotype: One base away lies a much larger clone, so this may be a sequencing read error. The chain couples TRBV27 to TRBJ1-2; no clear D gene. The length of the CDR3 is 11 residues. Germline loops: CDR1 MNHEY, CDR2 SMNVEV (reference sequence). As DNA, the CDR3 is TGTGCCAGCAAGGGCTGGGATGGCCACACCTTC. Its protein product is CASKGWDGHTF.

This clonotype occurred a few times. This clone may be a read error of a much larger clone one base away. The J gene is TRBJ2-7, the V gene TRBV2; 8 nucleotides line up with TRBD2. Germline-derived CDR1 and CDR2 are SNHLY and FYNNEI. This CDR3 contains 12 residues. CDR3 DNA: TGTGCCTGCAGCGGGAGCCCCTACGAGCAGTACTTC. Translating it yields CACSGSPYEQYF. The full variable domain, in which reference TRBV2 and TRBJ2-7 provide the parts outside the CDR3, is EPEVTQTPSHQVTQMGQEVILRCVPISNHLYFYWYRQILGQKVEFLVSFYNNEISEKSEIFDDQFSVERPDGSNFTLKIRSTKLEDSAMYFCACSGSPYEQYFGPGTRLTVT.

The rearrangement uses TRBV6-5 and TRBJ1-2, with unresolved D. Trimming pared 0 bases from V and 11 bases from J, leaving 10 bases between. Germline CDR1 is MNHEY and CDR2 is SVGAGI. There are 12 residues in the CDR3. The CDR3 DNA is TGTGCCAGCAGTTACTCGACGGGCGCTTACACCTTC. Translating gives CASSYSTGAYTF.

This clonotype was detected only a few times. A read error may account for a junction end that differs from germline. The chain recombines TRBV4-1 with TRBJ1-2; 12 bases line up with TRBD1. The CDR3 runs to 15 residues. Germline V gene sequence: CDR1 MGHRA, CDR2 YSYEKL. CDR3: CASSQLTGTGGRSLF. DNA for the CDR3: TGCGCCAGCAGCCAATTAACCGGGACAGGGGGCCGTTCCCTCTTC.

The sample holds many counts of this clonotype. J is TRBJ2-3 and V is TRBV29-1, with 13 positions matching TRBD2. J gave up 5 bases and V 6 bases, and 5 bases lay outside the gene matches. The CDR3 has 14 residues. The germline V gene has CDR1 SQVTM and CDR2 ANQGSEA. CDR3 region: CSVGLAGEVDTQYF. The CDR3, as DNA: TGCAGCGTCGGACTAGCGGGAGAGGTAGATACGCAGTATTTT.

This chain joins TRBV19 and TRBJ2-3; possible D gene TRBD1, 6 bases. Looked up from germline, CDR1 is LNHDA and CDR2 is SQIVND (reference sequence). The CDR3 consists of 13 residues. With 2 bases removed from V and 7 bases from J, the gap between germline ends came to 10 bases. DNA of the CDR3: TGTGCCAGTAGTATAAGGGGGATTAATACGCAGTATTTT. Its translation is CASSIRGINTQYF.

This clonotype was recorded at least ten times. The J gene is TRBJ2-7, the V gene TRBV20-1, with 9 bases fitting TRBD1. The germline gives CDR1 DFQATT, CDR2 SNEGSKA (reference sequence). V shed 0 bases, J shed 6 bases, and the junction held 9 bases outside the gene matches. The length of the CDR3 is 15 residues. CDR3 nucleotide sequence: TGCAGTGCTAGAGATGTTGGGACAGGGAGGAGCGAGCAGTACTTC. Its protein product is CSARDVGTGRSEQYF.

This clonotype was counted many times. A read error may be the cause here, since a much bigger clone is one base away. The chain carries TRBV20-1 and TRBJ2-1; D remains unclear. The CDR3 runs 15 residues. Germline CDR1 DFQATT, CDR2 SNEGSKA (reference sequence). Here the CDR3 DNA reads TGCAGTGTCTCCACGTACGACGACAACTTCAATGAGCAGTCCTTC. Translation: CSVSTYDDNFNEQSF.

A note on this clonotype: It may be a read error: a sequence one base away is much more abundant. The conserved phenylalanine or tryptophan normally closing the CDR3 is absent here, so this likely arose from a read error. This sequence joins TRBV5-4 and TRBJ2-7; the D is unclear. This CDR3 spans 13 amino acids. V lost 2 bases to trimming and J lost 3 bases, with 9 bases between them. Germline V gene data show CDR1 as SGHNT and CDR2 as YYREEE (reference sequence). The CDR3 nucleotides are TGTGCCAGCAGCTTCTGGCCCGACTACGAGCAGTACTCC. It specifies CASSFWPDYEQYS.

This clonotype was detected a few times. In DNA form, the CDR3 reads TGTGCCAGCAACCCGTCGACCGGGACCATAGTGGTAGACCGAGAGACCCAGTACTTC. Its translation: CASNPSTGTIVVDRETQYF. The gene calls are TRBV14 and TRBJ2-5; D possibly matches TRBD1 or TRBD2 (5 bases each). CDR1 is SGHDN and CDR2 is FVKESK in the germline V gene. Trimming took off 7 bases at V and 4 bases at J, with 31 bases between the two ends. CDR3 length equals 19 residues.

Of note for this clonotype: One junction end does not reproduce the germline sequence, and a read error may be involved. The chain couples TRBV30 to TRBJ1-1; no definite D call. Germline CDR1 and CDR2: GTSNPN and SVGIG (reference sequence). The CDR3 covers 16 residues. This CDR3 is CAWGVLTTLLHTEAFF. The CDR3, as DNA: TGTGCCTGGGGTGTGTTGACAACCCTGCTGCACACTGAAGCTTTCTTT. Variable domain in full (rest from reference TRBV30 and TRBJ1-1): SQTIHQWPATLVQPVGSPLSLECTVEGTSNPNLYWYRQAAGRGLQLLFYSVGIGQISSEVPQNLSASRPQDRQFILSSKKLLLSDSGFYLCAWGVLTTLLHTEAFFGQGTRLTVV.

This clonotype was found many times. The genes are TRBV7-2 and TRBJ2-1, with 9 bases that match TRBD2. The ends lost 8 bases at V and 15 bases at J; junction bases unmatched: 14. The CDR3 runs to 13 residues. The germline gives CDR1 SGHTA, CDR2 FQGNSA. The CDR3 reads CASQLGTSRGGFF. DNA of the CDR3: TGTGCCAGCCAACTCGGGACTAGCCGCGGGGGGTTCTTC.

This clonotype was seen at least ten times. As DNA, the CDR3 is TGTGCCAGCAGTTCCCGAACTGGGACAGTCGCCGGGTACACTGAAGCTTTCTTT. The encoded protein is CASSSRTGTVAGYTEAFF. The gene calls are TRBV6-2 or TRBV6-3 and TRBJ1-1; 7 bases are a match to TRBD1. Germline CDR1 and CDR2: MNHEY and SVGEGT. Losses at the gene ends were 4 bases for V and 3 bases for J; bases not matched to a gene: 17. The CDR3 runs to 18 residues.

This clonotype appeared many times. The chain's CDR3 is CASSLRGSDTQYF. The CDR3 nucleotides are TGTGCCAGCAGCTTAAGAGGGTCAGATACGCAGTATTTT. The chain recombines TRBV7-9 with TRBJ2-3; D is possibly TRBD2 (5 bases). Per germline, CDR1 SEHNR and CDR2 FQNEAQ (reference sequence). Trimming left V 2 bases short and J 4 bases short, with 7 bases between. This CDR3 contains 13 residues. The full variable domain, rest sourced from reference TRBV7-9 and TRBJ2-3, is DTGVSQNPRHKITKRGQNVTFRCDPISEHNRLYWYRQTLGQGPEFLTYFQNEAQLEKSRLLSDRFSAERPKGSFSTLEIQRTEQGDSAMYLCASSLRGSDTQYFGPGTRLTVL.

As for this clonotype: Only one base separates this from a far larger clonotype, so it likely reflects a read error. The chain joins TRBV28 to TRBJ1-4; 7 bases are shared with TRBD2. The J call is uncertain, as TRBJ2-3 better fits the DNA end. This CDR3 has 14 amino acids. CDR1 is MDHEN and CDR2 is SYDVKM in the germline V gene. The CDR3 DNA is TGTGCCAGCAGTTTGGGGGGGAAGTCAGATACGCAGTATTTT. Amino acid sequence: CASSLGGKSDTQYF.

As regards this clonotype: Since a much larger clone is just one base distant, this may be a read error. The rearrangement links TRBV20-1 to TRBJ2-5; TRBD1 agrees at 9 bases. CDR3 length: 17 amino acids. Per germline, CDR1 DFQATT and CDR2 SNEGSKA (reference sequence). The CDR3 protein is CSVREDGQGRFQETQYF. The CDR3, as DNA: TGCAGTGTTAGAGAAGACGGACAGGGGAGGTTCCAAGAGACCCAGTACTTC.

This clonotype has a count of ten or more. The chain combines TRBV28 with TRBJ2-7; D is undetermined. This CDR3 has 13 amino acids. V shed 6 bases and J shed 2 bases, with 11 bases lying between them. CDR1 and CDR2 (germline): MDHEN, SYDVKM. The CDR3 nucleotides are TGTGCCAGCAGCTCCGGTGACCCCTACGAGCAGTACTTC. Translation: CASSSGDPYEQYF.

Only a few counts were recorded for this clonotype. This sequence may be a read error, since a much larger clone differs from it by one base. The genes are TRBV11-1 and TRBJ2-2; TRBD2 matches at 7 bases. The CDR3 runs to 16 residues. From germline, CDR1 is SGHAT and CDR2 FQDESV (reference sequence). The CDR3 region has the DNA TGTGCCAGCAGCTTAGAGAGCGGGATAGTCACCGGGGGGCTGTTTTTT. It specifies CASSLESGIVTGGLFF. The entire variable domain, with the rest obtained from reference TRBV11-1 and TRBJ2-2, is as follows: EAEVAQSPRYKITEKSQAVAFWCDPISGHATLYWYRQILGQGPELLVQFQDESVVDDSQLPKDRFSAERLKGVDSTLKIQPAELGDSAMYLCASSLESGIVTGGLFFGEGSRLTVL.